The 10 T cell receptor beta chains presented below share a single source sample, sequenced in a study of vaccination and CD4 T cells after COVID-19. Documented treatment: approximately 9-day PBMC culture with coronavirus spike peptide pools or control peptides (ViraFEST assay). The Oncomine TCR Beta short-read assay was what sequenced the DNA obtained from cultured CD4+ T cells. Each CDR3 protein is one row after TCRdb ran MiXCR on the PCR reads. Of nearly 15,000 distinct CDR3 sequences in the sample, 53% were seen once. No antigen has been identified for these receptors. The sequencing here drew on CD4+ T cells from blood, cultured in vitro, taken before SARS-CoV-2 vaccination. Receptor source: a human donor who had recovered from COVID-19.

This clonotype was seen a few times. The V and J genes are TRBV28 and TRBJ2-7; 13 nucleotides agree with TRBD2. The V and J ends lost 6 bases and 7 bases, in that order; junction bases with no gene match: 9. This CDR3 contains 15 residues. In germline, CDR1 is MDHEN, CDR2 SYDVKM. The DNA of the CDR3 is TGTGCCAGCAGCCTTGGGACTAGCGGGAATCGGGAGCAGTACTTC. Residues: CASSLGTSGNREQYF.

Details on this clonotype: An end of the junction does not agree with germline; a read error may underlie this. The chain links TRBV2 to TRBJ2-7, with TRBD1 matching over 8 bases. Germline V gene lookup returns CDR1 SNHLY and CDR2 FYNNEI. This CDR3 region has 12 residues. CDR3 sequence reads: CASRAGGPDSRF. The CDR3 DNA is TGTGCCAGCAGAGCAGGGGGCCCCGACTCACGATTC.

The genes are TRBV6-1 and TRBJ1-2; 8 nucleotides align to TRBD1. The germline V gene encodes CDR1 MNHNS and CDR2 SASEGT. V lost 5 bases and J lost 10; bases outside the gene matches: 12. The CDR3 covers 14 residues. CDR3 sequence: CASSLLRQGSAYTF. CDR3 in DNA: TGTGCCAGCAGTTTACTGAGACAGGGGTCTGCCTACACCTTC.

V usage is TRBV7-2 and J usage is TRBJ2-3; 8 nucleotides align to TRBD2. The CDR3 is 15 amino acids. J was trimmed by 6 bases and V by 5 bases; bases with no gene match: 10. Germline CDR1 SGHTA, CDR2 FQGNSA. The CDR3 nucleotides are TGTGCCAGCAGCGGCGTTACGGGGGGGCCGGATACGCAGTATTTT. Its translation: CASSGVTGGPDTQYF.

This clonotype appeared a few times. This rearrangement joins TRBV12-3 or TRBV12-4 to TRBJ1-5; D remains ambiguous. The CDR3 has 13 residues. Deletions cut 1 base from V and 4 bases from J, with 5 bases between. The CDR3 nucleotides are TGTGCCAGCAGTTTAGGGGAAAATCAGCCCCAGCATTTT. The encoded protein is CASSLGENQPQHF.

V and J are TRBV2 and TRBJ2-7; possible D gene TRBD1, 6 bases. V lost 6 bases, J lost 2 bases, and 14 bases lay in between. The length of the CDR3 is 14 residues. Germline CDR1 and CDR2: SNHLY and FYNNEI. CDR3 amino acids: CASSTGLAPYEQYF. The CDR3 DNA reads TGTGCCAGCAGCACAGGGTTAGCCCCCTACGAGCAGTACTTC. The complete variable domain, with remaining parts taken from reference TRBV2 and TRBJ2-7, reads EPEVTQTPSHQVTQMGQEVILRCVPISNHLYFYWYRQILGQKVEFLVSFYNNEISEKSEIFDDQFSVERPDGSNFTLKIRSTKLEDSAMYFCASSTGLAPYEQYFGPGTRLTVT.

The chain uses TRBV29-1 and TRBJ2-1, with no clear D. Germline CDR1 SQVTM, CDR2 ANQGSEA. This CDR3 contains 14 residues. Trimming cost V 4 bases and J 8 bases, with 18 bases left between them. CDR3 residues: CSVAVPQAFYEQFF. The CDR3 nucleotides are TGCAGCGTTGCAGTTCCCCAGGCTTTTTATGAGCAGTTCTTC.

A few counts support this clonotype. The chain is built from TRBV15 and TRBJ1-2, with 9 bases fitting TRBD1. The CDR3 runs to 15 residues. CDR1 and CDR2 (germline): LNHNV, YYDKDF (reference sequence). With 3 bases clipped from V and 4 bases from J, the junction kept 6 bases outside the gene matches. CDR3 residues: CATSRPGQGFYGYTF. CDR3 nucleotides: TGTGCCACCAGCAGGCCGGGACAGGGTTTCTATGGCTACACCTTC.

The CDR3 bases are TGCGCCAGCAGCCCCCGGGCCAGGGAGGCTGAAAAACTGTTTTTT. Translation gives CASSPRAREAEKLFF. The chain carries TRBV4-3 and TRBJ1-4, with TRBD1 as a possible D gene (5 bases). V lost 4 bases and J 7 bases, leaving 16 bases between the germline ends. The CDR3 loop spans 15 amino acids. From germline, CDR1 is LGHNA and CDR2 YSLEER.

The chain couples TRBV4-3 to TRBJ2-2; TRBD2 matches 7 bases. The CDR3 has 18 residues. Germline CDR1 LGHNA, CDR2 YSLEER. V was clipped by 0 bases and J by 2 bases; unmatched bases: 9. CDR3 DNA: TGCGCCAGCAGCCAAGAACTGGGAGGGTACGGTAACACCGGGGAGCTGTTTTTT. Encoded protein: CASSQELGGYGNTGELFF.